This T cell receptor (beta chain) was found in a study of T cells in Graves' hyperthyroidism and ophthalmopathy. V lost 7 bases to trimming and J lost 7 bases; unmatched junction nucleotides: 6. The CDR3 is 14 amino acids. CDR1 and CDR2 from the germline V gene are SNHLY and FYNNEI. Regions amplified from RNA transcripts were the TCR beta CDR3 regions. HTBI primers were the set used in a first-round RT-PCR of the TCR CDR3. TCRdb ran MiXCR on the multiplex PCR reads and lists one entry per CDR3 protein. The data contain roughly 420,000 distinct CDR3 sequences, approximately 13% of them singletons. Sequenced material: blood. The sequence was obtained from a woman under 30 with Graves' hyperthyroidism. The rearrangement links TRBV2 to TRBJ1-4, with 10 nucleotides matching TRBD1. The chain's CDR3 is CASTGQGVGEKLFF. The CDR3 DNA follows: TGTGCCAGCACCGGACAGGGGGTTGGTGAAAAACTGTTTTTT. The entire variable domain, with the rest obtained from reference TRBV2 and TRBJ1-4, is as follows: EPEVTQTPSHQVTQMGQEVILRCVPISNHLYFYWYRQILGQKVEFLVSFYNNEISEKSEIFDDQFSVERPDGSNFTLKIRSTKLEDSAMYFCASTGQGVGEKLFFGSGTQLSVL.